These T cell receptor beta chains were read from a single sample in a study of cytomegalovirus exposure and HLA in healthy donors. Assay used: immunoSEQ multiplex PCR; TCRdb lists only in-frame clones, some missing. The sample has about 190,000 clones, 75% to 90% seen once. Sequenced sample: PBMCs. The source of these receptors is a boy between 2 and 10 years old in good health and CMV-seronegative. The CDR3 runs from the conserved cysteine through the conserved F or W. Fields, in order: J gene, CDR3 length, V gene, D gene, CDR3 DNA, CDR3 protein. A D gene is named only where the DNA matches it firmly.

J: TRBJ2-1; length: 15; V: TRBV4-2; D: TRBD2; DNA: TGTGCCAGCAGCCAGGGTCTAGCGGGCCGAAGTGAGCAGTTCTTC; CDR3: CASSQGLAGRSEQFF
J: TRBJ1-1; length: 14; V: TRBV6-1; D: TRBD1; DNA: TGTGCCACTGGACAGGGCCGTGTTAACACTGAAGCTTTCTTT; CDR3: CATGQGRVNTEAFF
J: TRBJ1-2; length: 15; V: TRBV5-1; D: NA; DNA: TGCGCCAGCAGCTTCATGACAGGTCTTGACTATGGCTACACCTTC; CDR3: CASSFMTGLDYGYTF
J: TRBJ2-7; length: 15; V: TRBV4-3; D: NA; DNA: TGCGCCAGCAGCCATTCAACTAGTTTCTCCTACGAGCAGTACTTC; CDR3: CASSHSTSFSYEQYF
J: TRBJ1-2; length: 15; V: TRBV4-2; D: TRBD1; DNA: TGTGCCAGCAGCCAACTTATACAGGGGAACTATGGCTACACCTTC; CDR3: CASSQLIQGNYGYTF
J: TRBJ1-2; length: 13; V: TRBV30; D: NA; DNA: TGTGCCTGGAGTGCTGGGCAGTTCTATGGCTACACCTTC; CDR3: CAWSAGQFYGYTF
J: TRBJ2-3; length: 16; V: TRBV7-2; D: TRBD2; DNA: TGTGCCAGCAGCGTTGAAGGACTAGCGGGGACAGATACGCAGTATTTT; CDR3: CASSVEGLAGTDTQYF
J: TRBJ2-5; length: 15; V: TRBV18; D: TRBD1; DNA: TGTGCCAGCTCACCACAACAGGGGGCGGGAGAGACCCAGTACTTC; CDR3: CASSPQQGAGETQYF
J: TRBJ2-3; length: 12; V: TRBV5-6; D: NA; DNA: TGTGCCAGCAGCCCGCGTCGCGATACGCAGTATTTT; CDR3: CASSPRRDTQYF
J: TRBJ2-1; length: 18; V: TRBV7-6; D: TRBD2; DNA: TGTGCCAGCAGCTTAACGGAATGGGGGCTAGCGGGAAACAATGAGCAGTTCTTC; CDR3: CASSLTEWGLAGNNEQFF
J: TRBJ2-1; length: 17; V: TRBV7-8; D: TRBD2; DNA: TGTGCCAGCAGCCCTACAGTAGCGGGGGGGCCGAGGAATGAGCAGTTCTTC; CDR3: CASSPTVAGGPRNEQFF
J: TRBJ2-5; length: 22; V: TRBV28; D: TRBD2; DNA: TGTGCCAGCAGTTTATTCGCGGCTGAAGAGATCGGGAGGACTAGCGGGAAAGAGACCCAGTACTTC; CDR3: CASSLFAAEEIGRTSGKETQYF
J: TRBJ2-6; length: 16; V: TRBV6-5; D: NA; DNA: TGTGCCAGCAGTTACGTAGTAGTACCTGGGGCCAACGTCCTGACTTTC; CDR3: CASSYVVVPGANVLTF